The sequence of this T cell receptor beta chain was determined in a study of blood T cell repertoires in COVID-19. Study-level background: Sites across the United States, Italy and Spain contributed samples from acute and convalescent COVID-19. The analysed material was cDNA or gDNA that came from T cells, B-cell-depleted T cells, or PBMCs.

Original methodology: Reference gene primer amplification yielded estimated nucleated cell counts. The assay was immunoSEQ multiplex PCR, and TCRdb's table has in-frame clones only and misses some. For V, J and clone size, that table is used; D and trimming come from the DNA. The repertoire holds 360,000 or so clones, with around 91% as singletons. CDR3 length: 15 amino acids. V was clipped by 2 bases and J by 1 base, with 9 bases between them. Per the germline V gene, CDR1 is MGHRA and CDR2 is YSYEKL. Material: peripheral blood. The sequence derives from a man younger than 35 with active or convalescent COVID-19. The chain has TRBV4-1 and TRBJ1-5, with a tentative D call TRBD1 (5 bases). CDR3 nucleotide sequence: TGCGCCAGCAGCCAACAGGACAACAGCAATCAGCCCCAGCATTTT. Protein: CASSQQDNSNQPQHF.